This TCR beta chain is drawn from a study of cytomegalovirus exposure and HLA in healthy donors. About the research overall: The roughly 120 validation repertoires used the same platform as the approximately 620 first-cohort repertoires (as reported by a later analysis). General study results and limits: In vitro confirmation showed a few CMV-associated chains to be CMV antigen specific. According to the study, 150 to 200 TCR beta chains were cytomegalovirus-associated.

This CDR3 comprises 14 residues. Clones were sequenced by immunoSEQ multiplex PCR, and TCRdb holds only the in-frame ones, with some missing. The sample lists some 240,000 clones, approximately 86% occurring once. Regarding this clone: No antigen is known for it.

This TCR derives from a woman between 25 and 40 years old in good health and CMV-seropositive. The sequencing input was PBMCs. This chain joins TRBV21-1 and TRBJ2-7; the table's D call, TRBD2, has no DNA check behind it. TRBV21-1 is flagged as a pseudogene. For the CDR3, the DNA is TGTGCCAGCAGCATGGCTAGACCCTCCTACGAGCAGTACTTC. This gives the protein CASSMARPSYEQYF.